The next 21 T cell receptor beta chains were all read from a single sample in a study of T-cell memory formation after mild COVID-19. TCRdb passed the 5' RACE reads through MiXCR, listing each CDR3 protein once. Counted here are 110,000 to 150,000 distinct CDR3 sequences, roughly 24% occurring once; the ten biggest clones make up approximately 24%. Sequenced input: PBMCs or a T cell subset sorted from them (not recorded which). These receptor sequences come from an adult woman who had mild COVID-19 (a few samples of this study predate the infection). Cell type and time point are not known.

The chain employs TRBV9 and TRBJ1-2; D not certain. V lost 6 bases and J lost 0, with 21 bases in between. The CDR3 sequence is 17 residues long. Per germline, CDR1 SGDLS and CDR2 YYNGEE. The CDR3 reads CASTLSPIGKANYGYTF. DNA for the CDR3: TGTGCCAGCACCTTGTCTCCGATAGGGAAAGCTAACTATGGCTACACCTTC. Complete variable domain (other parts from reference TRBV9 and TRBJ1-2): DSGVTQTPKHLITATGQRVTLRCSPRSGDLSVYWYQQSLDQGLQFLIQYYNGEERAKGNILERFSAQQFPDLHSELNLSSLELGDSALYFCASTLSPIGKANYGYTFGSGTRLTVV.

This clonotype was picked up a small number of times. The chain uses TRBV7-2 and TRBJ2-7, with 9 bases aligning to TRBD1. In germline, CDR1 is SGHTA, CDR2 FQGNSA. CDR3 length: 15 amino acids. V was clipped by 4 bases and J by 4 bases; unmatched bases: 8. The CDR3 spells CASSSGGGQGYEQYF. The CDR3 coding sequence is TGTGCCAGCAGCTCAGGCGGTGGACAGGGGTACGAGCAGTACTTC.

There are a few counts of this clonotype. The chain recombines TRBV15 with TRBJ1-1; no reliable D call. The germline V gene encodes CDR1 LNHNV and CDR2 YYDKDF (reference sequence). CDR3 length equals 15 residues. V was clipped by 4 bases and J by 0 bases, with 12 bases between them. CDR3 in amino acids: CATSIILVMNTEAFF. The CDR3 bases are TGTGCCACCAGCATTATTCTCGTAATGAACACTGAAGCTTTCTTT.

This chain links TRBV12-3 or TRBV12-4 with TRBJ1-2; D is ambiguous. V was trimmed by 2 bases and J by 8 bases, leaving 6 bases between them. The CDR3 has 11 residues. The CDR3 is CASSLRSGYTF. CDR3 DNA sequence: TGTGCCAGCAGTTTAAGGAGCGGCTACACCTTC.

The V and J genes are TRBV27 and TRBJ1-2; tentative D call: TRBD1 (6 bases). CDR3 length: 14 amino acids. Looked up from germline, CDR1 is MNHEY and CDR2 is SMNVEV (reference sequence). The V end lost 3 bases, the J end lost 6 bases, and 14 bases lay between the germline ends. The CDR3 DNA is TGTGCCAGCAGTTTGGGGTTCGGGGGCGATGGCTACACCTTC. It codes for CASSLGFGGDGYTF.

This chain connects TRBV9 to TRBJ1-2; 8 bases are a match to TRBD1. Germline-derived CDR1 and CDR2 are SGDLS and YYNGEE. The CDR3 is 16 amino acids. Germline trimming cut 0 bases from V and 7 bases from J; bases unmatched to any gene: 11. The CDR3 bases are TGTGCCAGCAGCGTAGCTGTGGCCGGCCAGGGGGCTGGCTACACCTTC. This encodes CASSVAVAGQGAGYTF.

In its sample, this clonotype was seen a few times. The genes are TRBV7-6 and TRBJ2-2, with 9 bases matching TRBD1. V shed 0 bases and J 4 bases; nucleotides not matched to a gene: 6. CDR1 is SGHVS and CDR2 is FNYEAQ in the germline V gene. The length of the CDR3 is 17 residues. The CDR3 DNA is TGTGCCAGCAGCTTAGCGCCGGACAGGGGCTCCACCGGGGAGCTGTTTTTT. Amino acids: CASSLAPDRGSTGELFF.

The gene calls are TRBV12-3 or TRBV12-4 and TRBJ2-5; 12 bases line up with TRBD2. There are 14 residues in the CDR3. The V gene end was trimmed by 7 bases and the J gene end by 4 bases; junction bases not matched to a gene: 4. CDR3 bases: TGTGCCAGCATGACTAGCGGGAGTCTAGAGACCCAGTACTTC. Translated, it gives CASMTSGSLETQYF.

The chain uses TRBV7-9 and TRBJ2-3; no clear D. Germline CDR1 is SEHNR and CDR2 is FQNEAQ (reference sequence). V lost 0 bases to trimming and J lost 2 bases, with 12 bases between them. The length of the CDR3 is 16 residues. CDR3 region: CASSLAVTTATDTQYF. The CDR3, as DNA: TGTGCCAGCAGCTTAGCGGTGACCACTGCCACAGATACGCAGTATTTT.

This clonotype was observed at least ten times. V and J are TRBV15 and TRBJ2-7; possibly TRBD1 for D (6 bases). The CDR3 has 14 residues. Germline V gene sequence: CDR1 LNHNV, CDR2 YYDKDF (reference sequence). Deletions cut 5 bases from V and 2 bases from J, with 13 bases between. The CDR3 DNA is TGTGCCACCAGCCGAACCAGGACAGCCTACGAGCAGTACTTC. This translates into CATSRTRTAYEQYF.

A few counts support this clonotype. The rearrangement links TRBV12-3 or TRBV12-4 to TRBJ2-1; maybe TRBD2 (6 bases). This CDR3 contains 15 residues. The V gene lost 4 bases and the J gene lost 4 bases, with 14 bases spanning the gap. The CDR3 loop is CASSSSGWNYNEQFF. CDR3 DNA: TGTGCCAGCAGTTCGAGCGGGTGGAATTACAATGAGCAGTTCTTC.

This clonotype was counted between two and nine times. The V and J genes are TRBV5-1 and TRBJ1-1; TRBD1 is a possible D gene (5 bases). The CDR3 has 15 amino acids. V gave up 5 bases and J gave up 4 bases, with 18 bases separating them. The V gene's germline CDR1 is SGHRS and CDR2 YFSETQ. DNA for the CDR3: TGCGCCAGCAGGCCCACTGCCGGGGCCCTCACTGAAGCTTTCTTT. Amino acids: CASRPTAGALTEAFF. The full variable domain, with the rest looked up from reference TRBV5-1 and TRBJ1-1, is KAGVTQTPRYLIKTRGQQVTLSCSPISGHRSVSWYQQTPGQGLQFLFEYFSETQRNKGNFPGRFSGRQFSNSRSEMNVSTLELGDSALYLCASRPTAGALTEAFFGQGTRLTVV.

This clonotype has only a few counts. V usage is TRBV12-3 or TRBV12-4 and J usage is TRBJ2-3, with D perhaps given as TRBD1 or TRBD2 (5 bases each). V gave up 3 bases and J gave up 6 bases, with 16 bases separating them. The CDR3 sequence is 15 residues long. CDR3 in DNA: TGTGCCAGCAGTTTGACCCGGGGACCGTACGATACGCAGTATTTT. This encodes CASSLTRGPYDTQYF.

The chain carries TRBV29-1 and TRBJ2-7, with 10 bases fitting TRBD1. CDR3 size: 16 residues. V lost 4 bases, J lost 5 bases, and 14 bases stayed unmatched. Germline V CDR1 and CDR2: SQVTM, ANQGSEA. The CDR3 nucleotides are TGCAGCGTTGTCGTATTCGACAGGGGGCGCGAGAACGAGCAGTACTTC. This sequence encodes CSVVVFDRGRENEQYF.

The V and J genes are TRBV4-1 and TRBJ1-1; 8 bases match TRBD1. The CDR3 is 14 residues long. Germline V gene data show CDR1 as MGHRA and CDR2 as YSYEKL. Losses at the gene ends were 5 bases for V and 7 bases for J; bases not matched to a gene: 9. The CDR3 region has the DNA TGCGCCAGCAGCACCGGGACAGGCCATTTTGAAGCTTTCTTT. Protein sequence: CASSTGTGHFEAFF.

V is TRBV2 and J is TRBJ1-1; possible D gene TRBD1, 5 bases. The germline V and J ends were trimmed by 8 bases and 6 bases, with 13 bases remaining between them. The V gene's germline CDR1 is SNHLY and CDR2 FYNNEI. This CDR3 has 12 amino acids. The chain's CDR3 is CASWGFSAEAFF. The CDR3 DNA follows: TGTGCCAGCTGGGGGTTCAGCGCTGAAGCTTTCTTT.

This clonotype was found a few times. The chain uses TRBV7-6 and TRBJ2-7; D may match TRBD1 or TRBD2 (5 bases each). V lost 5 bases, J lost 2 bases, and 16 bases lay in between. Germline CDR1 SGHVS, CDR2 FNYEAQ. This CDR3 contains 15 residues. The CDR3 region has the DNA TGTGCCAGCAGCCAGACCCGGGACGTCCCCTACGAGCAGTACTTC. Encoded protein: CASSQTRDVPYEQYF.

This clonotype appeared a few times. The chain couples TRBV7-2 to TRBJ2-7, with a tentative D call TRBD2 (6 bases). Between the trimmed V and J ends, which lost 5 bases and 3 bases, there was a span of 20 bases. CDR1 and CDR2 (germline): SGHTA, FQGNSA. The CDR3 runs 16 residues. The CDR3 nucleotides are TGTGCCAGCAGCACCTCCGGGGGACGGTCCTACTACGAGCAGTACTTC. Amino acids: CASSTSGGRSYYEQYF.

This clonotype appeared a few times. The chain joins TRBV7-6 to TRBJ2-4, with 7 bases identical to TRBD1. With 5 bases clipped from V and 0 bases from J, the junction kept 22 bases outside the gene matches. This CDR3 has 21 residues. Germline V lookup: CDR1 SGHVS, CDR2 FNYEAQ. CDR3 sequence (DNA): TGTGCCAGCAGCGCACCCCCCTTCACTCCCGGGACAGAGGGAGCCAAAAACATTCAGTACTTC. This sequence encodes CASSAPPFTPGTEGAKNIQYF. Looking up the rest from reference TRBV7-6 and TRBJ2-4 gives the full variable domain: GAGVSQSPRYKVTKRGQDVALRCDPISGHVSLYWYRQALGQGPEFLTYFNYEAQQDKSGLPNDRFSAERPEGSISTLTIQRTEQRDSAMYRCASSAPPFTPGTEGAKNIQYFGAGTRLSVL.

The gene calls are TRBV9 and TRBJ1-2; D unclear. This CDR3 spans 11 amino acids. The V end lost 7 bases, the J end lost 4 bases, and 8 bases lay between the germline ends. Germline V gene sequence: CDR1 SGDLS, CDR2 YYNGEE. The CDR3 bases are TGTGCCAGCCGCGACCTCTATGGCTACACCTTC. Translation gives CASRDLYGYTF.

The chain links TRBV7-2 to TRBJ2-3; 9 bases fit TRBD2. V shed 4 bases, J shed 2 bases, and the junction held 7 bases outside the gene matches. The CDR3 sequence is 16 residues long. Germline CDR1 and CDR2: SGHTA and FQGNSA. The CDR3 coding sequence is TGTGCCAGCAGCTCCCGACTAGCGGAGATCACAGATACGCAGTATTTT. Its protein is CASSSRLAEITDTQYF.